This entry describes one TCR beta chain. The sample originates from a study of blood T cell repertoires in COVID-19. Study-level background: The United States, Italy and Spain provided the acute and convalescent COVID-19 samples.

In the authors' methods: Estimates of nucleated cell counts were drawn from the amplification of reference gene primers. This table comes from immunoSEQ multiplex PCR, and its TCRdb copy is limited to in-frame clones, with some not included. V and J calls plus clone size are reproduced from that table; the DNA served to infer D and trimming. The profile shows some 90,000 clones, roughly 82% of them singletons. The CDR3 consists of 12 residues. Trimming stripped 5 bases from V and 3 bases from J, with 8 bases between. Germline values: CDR1 MNHEY, CDR2 SVGAGI. This chain links TRBV6-5 with TRBJ2-7; D call uncertain. This receptor was identified in a human donor in a cohort sampled during active COVID-19. The sequenced sample consisted of peripheral blood. CDR3 DNA: TGTGCCAGCAGTCGGGTAAGCTACGAGCAGTACTTC. As protein: CASSRVSYEQYF.